This TCR beta chain appears in the sequencing data of a study of T cell responses to AZD1222 COVID-19 vaccine. V lost 0 bases and J 12 bases, leaving 12 bases between the germline ends. Germline V gene sequence: CDR1 SGHAT, CDR2 FQNNGV. The CDR3 covers 12 residues. Measured with immunoSEQ multiplex PCR; TCRdb has only the in-frame clones, and not every one. The table records approximately 120,000 clones, more than 70% of them present only once. Here the sequenced sample was peripheral blood, taken on day 0 of AZD1222 vaccination. The V gene is TRBV11-2, the J gene TRBJ2-7, with D perhaps TRBD1 (5 bases). The TCR was taken from an adult in good health. This chain's CDR3 is CASSLDGQGSYF. In DNA, the CDR3 is TGTGCCAGCAGCTTAGATGGGCAGGGATCGTACTTC.